What follows are 22 T cell receptor beta chains derived from one specimen sequenced in a study of CD8 T cells in Susac syndrome. RNA was extracted with the RNeasy kit, and a quantity of roughly 0.45 to 1 ug was reverse transcribed using random hexamers. One entry per CDR3 protein, called by TCRdb with MiXCR from the immunoSEQ multiplex PCR reads. The sample includes some 110,000 distinct CDR3 sequences, around 94% of them seen just once. Sequencing was performed on CD8+ T cells from PBMCs. These receptors all come from a human donor with Susac syndrome.

This clonotype has a single count. This chain uses TRBV12-3 or TRBV12-4 with TRBJ2-2; no reliable D call. Deletions cut 6 bases from V and 7 bases from J, with 6 bases between. The CDR3 sequence is 11 residues long. CDR3 coding DNA: TGTGCCAGCAGACTCGGCGGGGAGCTGTTTTTT. This codes for CASRLGGELFF.

J is TRBJ1-2 and V is TRBV20-1; TRBD1 matches 7 bases. The CDR3 extends over 15 amino acids. Germline-derived CDR1 and CDR2 are DFQATT and SNEGSKA (reference sequence). V trimming: 0 bases; J trimming: 5 bases; junction bases outside the gene matches: 9. CDR3 nucleotides: TGCAGTGCTAGAGATCATAGGGGGCTTTTTTATGGCTACACCTTC. Residues: CSARDHRGLFYGYTF.

J is TRBJ1-4 and V is TRBV20-1, with D maybe TRBD1 (6 bases). V dropped 0 bases and J dropped 5 bases, with 19 bases sitting between them. CDR1 is DFQATT and CDR2 is SNEGSKA in the germline V gene (reference sequence). The CDR3 contains 17 residues. The CDR3 sequence is CSARDPTGGLRNEKLFF. CDR3 coding DNA: TGCAGTGCTAGAGATCCGACAGGAGGGTTGCGGAATGAAAAACTGTTTTTT.

In this sample, this clonotype turned up once. V gene TRBV4-1 combines with J gene TRBJ1-5, with 7 bases lining up with TRBD1. The germline gives CDR1 MGHRA, CDR2 YSYEKL. V was clipped by 1 base and J by 5 bases; unmatched bases: 5. The CDR3 sequence is 15 residues long. The CDR3 reads CASSQVGTVYQPQHF. CDR3 bases: TGCGCCAGCAGCCAAGTGGGGACAGTGTATCAGCCCCAGCATTTT.

The chain has TRBV20-1 and TRBJ2-1, with a weak D call TRBD2 (7 bases). Germline assignment: CDR1 DFQATT and CDR2 SNEGSKA (reference sequence). CDR3 size: 15 residues. Trimming removed 3 bases at V and 1 base at J, with 13 bases between. CDR3 DNA sequence: TGCAGTGCTAGGAGGGAGGGGGGGTCCTACAATGAGCAGTTCTTC. Its protein product is CSARREGGSYNEQFF.

This chain joins TRBV20-1 and TRBJ2-7, with 8 bases matching TRBD2. The CDR3 length is 13 residues. V trimming: 6 bases; J trimming: 4 bases; junction bases outside the gene matches: 8. Germline V CDR1 and CDR2: DFQATT, SNEGSKA (reference sequence). DNA of the CDR3: TGCAGTGCCCCTTTCGGGGGGGCATACGAGCAGTACTTC. Its protein product is CSAPFGGAYEQYF.

V usage is TRBV5-4 and J usage is TRBJ2-4; 9 bases agree with TRBD1. Germline assignment: CDR1 SGHNT and CDR2 YYREEE (reference sequence). CDR3 size: 16 residues. J lost 5 bases, V lost 3 bases, and 9 bases had no gene match. The CDR3 DNA reads as TGTGCCAGCAGCTCACAGGGGGCAGCAGGTCAAAACATTCAGTACTTC. It encodes CASSSQGAAGQNIQYF. The full variable domain, rest sourced from reference TRBV5-4 and TRBJ2-4, is ETGVTQSPTHLIKTRGQQVTLRCSSQSGHNTVSWYQQALGQGPQFIFQYYREEENGRGNFPPRFSGLQFPNYSSELNVNALELDDSALYLCASSSQGAAGQNIQYFGAGTRLSVL.

The chain is built from TRBV2 and TRBJ2-5; 8 bases are shared with TRBD1. Losses at the gene ends were 7 bases for V and 4 bases for J; bases not matched to a gene: 5. There are 13 residues in the CDR3. CDR1 and CDR2 from the germline V gene are SNHLY and FYNNEI. Written as DNA, the CDR3 is TGTGCCAGCAAGACAGGGGTAGGAGAGACCCAGTACTTC. Protein: CASKTGVGETQYF. The complete variable domain, with remaining parts taken from reference TRBV2 and TRBJ2-5, reads EPEVTQTPSHQVTQMGQEVILRCVPISNHLYFYWYRQILGQKVEFLVSFYNNEISEKSEIFDDQFSVERPDGSNFTLKIRSTKLEDSAMYFCASKTGVGETQYFGPGTRLLVL.

The chain recombines TRBV6-5 with TRBJ1-1, with D hard to call. This CDR3 region has 13 residues. The V gene lost 2 bases and the J gene lost 1 base, with 5 bases spanning the gap. The germline gives CDR1 MNHEY, CDR2 SVGAGI. The CDR3 sequence: CASSYGQNTEAFF. CDR3 in DNA: TGTGCCAGCAGTTACGGCCAGAACACTGAAGCTTTCTTT.

V usage is TRBV5-4 and J usage is TRBJ2-2; possible D gene TRBD1, 6 bases. Trimming stripped 3 bases from V and 0 bases from J, with 12 bases between. The CDR3 runs 16 residues. Germline CDR1 reads SGHNT; CDR2 reads YYREEE (reference sequence). The CDR3 nucleotides read TGTGCCAGCAGCTACGACACAGGGTCGAACACCGGGGAGCTGTTTTTT. Translated, it gives CASSYDTGSNTGELFF.

V gene TRBV5-4 combines with J gene TRBJ2-3; 8 nucleotides line up with TRBD2. This CDR3 is 15 amino acids long. Germline lookup yields CDR1 SGHNT and CDR2 YYREEE (reference sequence). V lost 3 bases to trimming and J lost 2 bases; unmatched junction nucleotides: 5. Written as DNA, the CDR3 is TGTGCCAGCAGCTCAAACGGGGGGGACACAGATACGCAGTATTTT. This translates into CASSSNGGDTDTQYF.

CDR3 sequence: CASSRAGIETQYF. For the CDR3, the DNA is TGTGCCAGCAGTCGGGCAGGGATTGAGACCCAGTACTTC. The chain employs TRBV27 and TRBJ2-5, with a tentative D call TRBD1 (5 bases). This CDR3 comprises 13 residues. Per the germline V gene, CDR1 is MNHEY and CDR2 is SMNVEV (reference sequence). V dropped 5 bases and J dropped 5 bases, with 12 bases sitting between them.

The chain joins TRBV6-4 to TRBJ2-2; D possibly uses TRBD1 or TRBD2 (5 bases each). This CDR3 comprises 14 residues. Germline CDR1 MRHNA, CDR2 SNTAGT. V lost 2 bases, J lost 5 bases, and 9 bases lay in between. The CDR3 DNA is TGTGCCAGCAGTGACACGGGGCCAACCGGGGAGCTGTTTTTT. Its protein is CASSDTGPTGELFF.

V gene TRBV3-1 combines with J gene TRBJ1-6, with D possibly TRBD1 on 6 matching bases. The CDR3 spans 13 residues. Trimming removed 4 bases from V and 9 bases from J, with 10 bases in between. Germline CDR1 is LGHDT and CDR2 is YNNKEL (reference sequence). As DNA, the CDR3 is TGTGCCAGCAGCCCACAGGGCTCTTCACCCCTCCACTTT. Translation gives CASSPQGSSPLHF. The whole variable domain, remainder taken from reference TRBV3-1 and TRBJ1-6, is DTAVSQTPKYLVTQMGNDKSIKCEQNLGHDTMYWYKQDSKKFLKIMFSYNNKELIINETVPNRFSPKSPDKAHLNLHINSLELGDSAVYFCASSPQGSSPLHFGNGTRLTVT.

The chain carries TRBV2 and TRBJ1-6, with 9 bases that match TRBD1. This CDR3 has 14 amino acids. Trimming took 6 bases from V and 7 from J; bases not matched to a gene: 4. CDR1 SNHLY and CDR2 FYNNEI come from the germline V gene. The CDR3 sequence: CASRDRGFNSPLHF. CDR3 nucleotide sequence: TGTGCCAGCAGGGACAGGGGATTCAATTCACCCCTCCACTTT.

The rearrangement joins TRBV20-1 to TRBJ1-2; D not certain. CDR3 length: 11 residues. Germline-derived CDR1 and CDR2 are DFQATT and SNEGSKA (reference sequence). Between the trimmed V and J ends, which lost 5 bases and 5 bases, there was a span of 9 bases. The CDR3 spells CSAYSTYGYTF. CDR3 coding DNA: TGCAGTGCTTACAGTACGTATGGCTACACCTTC.

This chain links TRBV5-1 with TRBJ2-7; 8 nucleotides align to TRBD2. In germline, CDR1 is SGHRS, CDR2 YFSETQ. The V segment lost 0 bases and the J segment 0 bases; nucleotides outside the gene matches: 2. CDR3 length: 15 amino acids. CDR3 bases: TGCGCCAGCAGCTTGGACGGGGGGGTCTCCTACGAGCAGTACTTC. Translation gives CASSLDGGVSYEQYF. Full variable domain (remainder filled in from reference TRBV5-1 and TRBJ2-7): KAGVTQTPRYLIKTRGQQVTLSCSPISGHRSVSWYQQTPGQGLQFLFEYFSETQRNKGNFPGRFSGRQFSNSRSEMNVSTLELGDSALYLCASSLDGGVSYEQYFGPGTRLTVT.

V is TRBV2 and J is TRBJ2-2, with 9 bases aligning to TRBD2. Per the germline V gene, CDR1 is SNHLY and CDR2 is FYNNEI. This CDR3 has 16 amino acids. V lost 4 bases, J lost 6 bases, and 9 bases stayed unmatched. CDR3 protein: CASSATSGRGSGELFF. The CDR3 bases are TGTGCCAGCAGTGCCACTAGCGGGCGTGGTTCCGGGGAGCTGTTTTTT.

J is TRBJ1-1 and V is TRBV6-6, with D possibly matching TRBD1 (6 bases). V gave up 5 bases and J gave up 2 bases, with 15 bases separating them. The CDR3 covers 15 residues. CDR1 is MNHNY and CDR2 is SVGAGI in the germline V gene (reference sequence). Written as DNA, the CDR3 is TGTGCCAGCAGTAGTACGGACAGAACAAACACTGAAGCTTTCTTT. It codes for CASSSTDRTNTEAFF.

The chain joins TRBV18 to TRBJ1-5; D is unclear. CDR1 KGHSH and CDR2 LQKENI come from the germline V gene. The ends were cut back, 4 bases at V and 7 bases at J, with 5 bases in the middle. This CDR3 spans 11 amino acids. The CDR3 sequence is CASSLFQPQHF. The CDR3, as DNA: TGTGCCAGCTCACTATTCCAGCCCCAGCATTTT.

The chain couples TRBV2 to TRBJ2-5; TRBD2 aligns across 10 bases. The CDR3 is 15 amino acids. The V segment lost 4 bases and the J segment 4 bases; nucleotides outside the gene matches: 6. Germline values: CDR1 SNHLY, CDR2 FYNNEI. CDR3 sequence reads: CASSGASGGGETQYF. The CDR3 bases are TGTGCCAGCAGTGGCGCTAGCGGGGGTGGAGAGACCCAGTACTTC.

This clonotype was seen more than once but under ten times. This chain links TRBV13 with TRBJ2-1; 8 bases agree with TRBD1. V dropped 7 bases and J dropped 4; count of bases not matched to a gene: 6. Per germline, CDR1 PRHDT and CDR2 FYEKMQ (reference sequence). The CDR3 totals 14 residues. CDR3 protein: CASTGTGLYNEQFF. The CDR3 nucleotides are TGTGCCAGCACCGGGACAGGTTTATACAATGAGCAGTTCTTC. The entire variable domain, with the rest obtained from reference TRBV13 and TRBJ2-1, is as follows: AAGVIQSPRHLIKEKRETATLKCYPIPRHDTVYWYQQGPGQDPQFLISFYEKMQSDKGSIPDRFSAQQFSDYHSELNMSSLELGDSALYFCASTGTGLYNEQFFGPGTRLTVL.